This T cell receptor beta chain was sequenced in a study of PD-1 blockade in classical Hodgkin lymphoma (dated by TCRdb to the early 2020s). Broadly, across the study: Nivolumab dosing was 3 mg/kg intravenously every 2 weeks, continuing until either disease progression or unacceptable toxicity. A peripheral blood immune signature of response to PD-1 blockade in classical Hodgkin lymphoma was defined using TCR beta sequencing and CyTOF.

As for this clone: The specificity of this receptor is unknown. No much larger clone exists at a distance of one base, and base qualities are not known.

What the authors observed across the whole study: Baseline diversity similar to that of newly diagnosed patients was observed in trial patients achieving complete response, whereas significantly lower diversity was observed in partial responders and progressors. Patients starting nivolumab less than 1 year after ASCT had lower diversity and were excluded from later analyses to avoid confounding by immune reconstitution. Baseline TCR diversity was reported as lower in newly diagnosed patients than in healthy donors, and lower still in relapsed/refractory patients. The study was restricted to a single clinical trial cohort, and the causes of repertoire differences, possibly disease activity or prior therapy, were left undefined. CD4+ but not CD8+ TCR diversity rose significantly by C4D1 (p=0.0027 vs p=0.16), most apparent in complete responders (p=0.02).

Genomic DNA was extracted with the Qiagen DNeasy kit from unsorted PBMCs and from negatively selected CD4+ and CD8+ fractions. Using primers that anneal to V and J segments, immunoSEQ multiplex PCR amplified the TCR beta CDR3 regions. A synthetic immune receptor repertoire was used to minimize amplification bias, and remaining bias was computationally removed after sequencing. The original pipeline was this. Custom Python scripts were used to quantify repertoire diversity as the Shannon entropy index. Unsorted, CD4+ and CD8+ repertoires were analyzed separately, except for combined analyses in which CD4+ and CD8+ sequences were merged in silico. Clonal expansion was defined as a frequency increase of at least 2-fold after treatment compared with C1D1, and clones undetected at baseline were assigned a pseudocount of 0.5. Singleton clones were defined as clones with 0 or 1 copy at C1D1, and non-singleton clones were defined as clones with 2 or more copies. Clones expanded in unsorted samples were annotated as CD4+, CD8+ or unknown by matching protein sequences in sorted samples from the same patient. Wilcoxon tests were applied to paired samples to test diversity changes from C1D1 to C4D1. TCRdb took over this immuneACCESS table, retaining in-frame rearrangements with V and J assigned. Such tables are incomplete; in checked studies, under half of the missing clones stem from an unresolved V gene, and the remainder is unexplained. V, J and clone size are those of that table, while D and trimming were read from the DNA. This sample is represented by 90,000 to 110,000 clones; approximately 90% of them were singletons. 19% of the sample is held by the ten biggest clonotypes.

In the paper's terms, the time point label means: cycle 4 day 1 (C4D1), after five to seven weeks of nivolumab. Every trial patient had relapsed following autologous stem cell transplantation, and prior brentuximab vedotin exposure was what differed among cohorts A, B and C. The trial cohort included around 60 patients with relapsed/refractory classical Hodgkin lymphoma, and each patient had a best overall response of complete response, partial response or progressive disease. Single-agent nivolumab was administered to trial patients in the multi-cohort phase II CheckMate 205 trial. An independent review committee assessed best overall response by applying the 2007 International Working Group response criteria. PBMCs from the trial were collected at three points: immediately before nivolumab initiation (C1D1), and during therapy at cycle 2 day 1 and cycle 4 day 1. Peripheral blood was collected in 8 mL Vacutainer Cell Preparation Tubes, from which PBMCs were isolated by centrifugation and then cryopreserved.

This sequence was found in a human donor with classical Hodgkin lymphoma. Sequenced here: peripheral blood mononuclear cells (PBMCs), sampled before the fourth cycle of nivolumab.

This receptor has the CDR3 CASRKTGDGYTF. The nucleotides are TGTGCCAGCAGAAAGACAGGAGATGGCTACACCTTC. The receptor chain draws on TRBV7-9 and TRBJ1-2; the D gene is possibly TRBD1, with 6 bases matching. CDR1 and CDR2 are drawn from the germline V gene (reference sequence): SEHNR, FQNEAQ. Deletion took 6 bases off V and 6 bases off J, with a span of 11 bases between the germline ends. The CDR3 runs 12 residues from the cysteine to the phenylalanine. The only DNA kept is the CDR3, 36 bases in frame from the first base. The CDR3, completed at both ends by the reference TRBV7-9 and TRBJ1-2 genes, gives the full variable domain DTGVSQNPRHKITKRGQNVTFRCDPISEHNRLYWYRQTLGQGPEFLTYFQNEAQLEKSRLLSDRFSAERPKGSFSTLEIQRTEQGDSAMYLCASRKTGDGYTFGSGTRLTVV.